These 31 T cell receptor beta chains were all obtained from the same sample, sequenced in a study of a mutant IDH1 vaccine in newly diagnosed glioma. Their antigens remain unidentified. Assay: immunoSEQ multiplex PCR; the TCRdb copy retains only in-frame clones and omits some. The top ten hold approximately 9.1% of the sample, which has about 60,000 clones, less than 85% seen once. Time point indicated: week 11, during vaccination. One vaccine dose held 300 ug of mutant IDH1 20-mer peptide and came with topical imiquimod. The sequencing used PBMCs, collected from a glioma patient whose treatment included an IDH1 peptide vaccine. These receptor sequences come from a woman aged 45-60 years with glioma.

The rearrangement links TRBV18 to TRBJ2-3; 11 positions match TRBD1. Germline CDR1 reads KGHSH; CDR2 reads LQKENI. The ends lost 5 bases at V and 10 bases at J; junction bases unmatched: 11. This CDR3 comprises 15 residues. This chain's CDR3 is CASSAGTGGSVAQYF. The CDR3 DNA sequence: TGTGCCAGCTCAGCCGGGACAGGGGGATCGGTGGCGCAGTATTTT.

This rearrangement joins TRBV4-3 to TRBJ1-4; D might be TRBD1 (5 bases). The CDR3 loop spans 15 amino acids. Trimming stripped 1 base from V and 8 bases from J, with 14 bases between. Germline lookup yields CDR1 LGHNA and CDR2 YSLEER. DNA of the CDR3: TGCGCCAGCAGCCAAGTTTCAGGGCGGGGGGAAAAACTGTTTTTT. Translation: CASSQVSGRGEKLFF.

This chain's CDR3 is CASSSGLYNEQFF. In DNA, the CDR3 is TGTGCCAGCAGCTCCGGACTTTACAATGAGCAGTTCTTC. The rearrangement links TRBV7-2 to TRBJ2-1; D perhaps matches TRBD2 (5 bases). CDR3 length: 13 amino acids. V was shortened by 4 bases and J by 4 bases, with 8 bases between the two germline ends. Germline V lookup: CDR1 SGHTA, CDR2 FQGNSA.

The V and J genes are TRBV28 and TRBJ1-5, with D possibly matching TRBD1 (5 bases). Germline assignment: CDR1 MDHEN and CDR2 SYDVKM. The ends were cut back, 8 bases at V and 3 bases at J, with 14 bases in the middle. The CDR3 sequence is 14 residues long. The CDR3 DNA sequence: TGTGCCAGCTATGGGGGGGTCTACAATCAGCCCCAGCATTTT. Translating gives CASYGGVYNQPQHF.

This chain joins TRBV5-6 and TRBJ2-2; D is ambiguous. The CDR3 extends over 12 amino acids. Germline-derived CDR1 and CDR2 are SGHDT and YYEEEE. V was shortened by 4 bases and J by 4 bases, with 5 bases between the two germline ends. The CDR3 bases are TGTGCCAGCAGCCCCCCCACCGGGGAGCTGTTTTTT. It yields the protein CASSPPTGELFF.

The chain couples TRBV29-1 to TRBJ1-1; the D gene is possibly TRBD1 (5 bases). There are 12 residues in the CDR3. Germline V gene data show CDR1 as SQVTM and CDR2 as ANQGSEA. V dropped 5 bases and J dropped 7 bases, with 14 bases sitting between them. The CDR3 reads CSVMEGYDEAFF. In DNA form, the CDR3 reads TGCAGCGTTATGGAGGGGTACGATGAAGCTTTCTTT.

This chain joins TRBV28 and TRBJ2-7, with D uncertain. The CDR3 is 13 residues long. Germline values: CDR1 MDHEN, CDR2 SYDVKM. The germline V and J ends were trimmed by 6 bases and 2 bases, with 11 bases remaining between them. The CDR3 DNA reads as TGTGCCAGCAGCCCCAGCCCCCCCTACGAGCAGTACTTC. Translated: CASSPSPPYEQYF.

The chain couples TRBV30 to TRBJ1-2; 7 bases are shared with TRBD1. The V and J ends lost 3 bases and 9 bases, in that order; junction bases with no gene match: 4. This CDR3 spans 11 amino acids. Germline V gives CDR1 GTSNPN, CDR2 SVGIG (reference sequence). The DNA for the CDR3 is TGTGCCTGGAGGAACAGGGGTCGCTACACCTTC. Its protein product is CAWRNRGRYTF.

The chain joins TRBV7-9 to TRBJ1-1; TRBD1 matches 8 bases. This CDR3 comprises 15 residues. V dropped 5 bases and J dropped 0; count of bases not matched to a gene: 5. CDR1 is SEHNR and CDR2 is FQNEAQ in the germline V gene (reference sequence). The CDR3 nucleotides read TGTGCCAGCAGCCCCGGGACAGGTTTGAACACTGAAGCTTTCTTT. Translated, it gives CASSPGTGLNTEAFF.

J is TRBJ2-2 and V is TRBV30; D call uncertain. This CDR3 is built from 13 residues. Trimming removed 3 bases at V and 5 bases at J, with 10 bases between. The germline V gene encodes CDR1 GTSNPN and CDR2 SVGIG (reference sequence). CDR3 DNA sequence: TGTGCCTGGAGAATCTTTGGGACCGGGGAGCTGTTTTTT. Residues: CAWRIFGTGELFF.

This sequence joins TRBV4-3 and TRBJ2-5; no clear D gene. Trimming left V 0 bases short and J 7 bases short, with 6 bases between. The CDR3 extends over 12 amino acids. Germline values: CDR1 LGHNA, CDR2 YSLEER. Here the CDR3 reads CASSQDRGTQYF. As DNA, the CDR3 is TGCGCCAGCAGCCAAGATAGAGGGACCCAGTACTTC.

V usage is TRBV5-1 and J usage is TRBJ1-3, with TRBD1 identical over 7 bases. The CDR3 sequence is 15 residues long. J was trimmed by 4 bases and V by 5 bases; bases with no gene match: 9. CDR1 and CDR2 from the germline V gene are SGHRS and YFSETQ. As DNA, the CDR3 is TGCGCCAGCAGTTTTACAGGGGATTCCGGAAACACCATATATTTT. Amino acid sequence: CASSFTGDSGNTIYF.

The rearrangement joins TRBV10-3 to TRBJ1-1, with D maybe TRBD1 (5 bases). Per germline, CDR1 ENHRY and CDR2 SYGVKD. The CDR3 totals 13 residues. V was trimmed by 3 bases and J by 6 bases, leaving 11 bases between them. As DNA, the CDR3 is TGTGCCATCAGTGAAAGGGGACCTTCTGAAGCTTTCTTT. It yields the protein CAISERGPSEAFF.

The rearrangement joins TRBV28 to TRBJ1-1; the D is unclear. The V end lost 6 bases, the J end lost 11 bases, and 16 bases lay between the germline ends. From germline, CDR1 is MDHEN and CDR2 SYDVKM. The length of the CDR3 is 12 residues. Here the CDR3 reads CASSDLHGRAFF. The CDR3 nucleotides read TGTGCCAGCAGCGACCTACATGGGCGGGCTTTCTTT.

CDR3 coding DNA: TGTGCCAGCAGCTCCGTGGCCCACGAGCAGTACTTC. As protein: CASSSVAHEQYF. The chain is built from TRBV7-9 and TRBJ2-7; no reliable D call. The V end lost 4 bases, the J end lost 5 bases, and 9 bases lay between the germline ends. CDR1 and CDR2 from the germline V gene are SEHNR and FQNEAQ (reference sequence). This CDR3 is built from 12 residues.

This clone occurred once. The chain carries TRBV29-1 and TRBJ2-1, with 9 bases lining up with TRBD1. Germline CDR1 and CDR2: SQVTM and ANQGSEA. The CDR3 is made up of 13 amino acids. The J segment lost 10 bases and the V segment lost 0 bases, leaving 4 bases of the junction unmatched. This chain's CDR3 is CSVEENRGLEQFF. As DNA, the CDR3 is TGCAGCGTTGAAGAGAACAGGGGGCTGGAGCAGTTCTTC.

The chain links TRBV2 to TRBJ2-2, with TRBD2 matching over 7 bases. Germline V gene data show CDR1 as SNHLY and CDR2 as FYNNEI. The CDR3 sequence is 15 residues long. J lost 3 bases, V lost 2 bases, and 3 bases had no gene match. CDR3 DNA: TGTGCCAGCAGTGAATACGGGGGGTACACCGGGGAGCTGTTTTTT. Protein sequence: CASSEYGGYTGELFF.

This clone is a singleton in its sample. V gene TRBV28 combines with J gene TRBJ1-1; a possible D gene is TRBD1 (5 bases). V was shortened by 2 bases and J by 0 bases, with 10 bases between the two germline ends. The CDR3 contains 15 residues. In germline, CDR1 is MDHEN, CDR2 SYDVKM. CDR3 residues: CASSLRGTMNTEAFF. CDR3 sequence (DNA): TGTGCCAGCAGTTTAAGGGGTACGATGAACACTGAAGCTTTCTTT.

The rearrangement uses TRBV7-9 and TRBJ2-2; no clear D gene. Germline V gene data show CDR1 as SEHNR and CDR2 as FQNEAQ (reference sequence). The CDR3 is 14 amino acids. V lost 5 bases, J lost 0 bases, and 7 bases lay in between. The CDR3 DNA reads TGTGCCAGCAGCCCTCAGACGAACACCGGGGAGCTGTTTTTT. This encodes CASSPQTNTGELFF.

The CDR3 DNA follows: TGCGCCAGCAGCTTGGAGGCAGAAAGTAATGAAAAACTGTTTTTT. Translating gives CASSLEAESNEKLFF. V and J are TRBV5-1 and TRBJ1-4; no clear D. Trimming left V 0 bases short and J 4 bases short, with 10 bases between. The CDR3 runs to 15 residues. In germline, CDR1 is SGHRS, CDR2 YFSETQ.

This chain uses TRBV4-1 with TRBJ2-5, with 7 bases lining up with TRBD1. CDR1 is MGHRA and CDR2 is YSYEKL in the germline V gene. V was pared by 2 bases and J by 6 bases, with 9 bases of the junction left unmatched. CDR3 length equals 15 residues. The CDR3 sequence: CASSQFFKGAKTQYF. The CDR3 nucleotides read TGCGCCAGCAGCCAATTTTTCAAGGGGGCGAAGACCCAGTACTTC.

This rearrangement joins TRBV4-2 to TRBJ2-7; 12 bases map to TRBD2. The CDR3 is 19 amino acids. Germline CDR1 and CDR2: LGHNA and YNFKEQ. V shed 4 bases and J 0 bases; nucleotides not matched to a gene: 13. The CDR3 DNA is TGTGCCAGCAGCCTGAGCCCAACTAGCGGGGGGAAAAGCTCCTACGAGCAGTACTTC. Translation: CASSLSPTSGGKSSYEQYF.

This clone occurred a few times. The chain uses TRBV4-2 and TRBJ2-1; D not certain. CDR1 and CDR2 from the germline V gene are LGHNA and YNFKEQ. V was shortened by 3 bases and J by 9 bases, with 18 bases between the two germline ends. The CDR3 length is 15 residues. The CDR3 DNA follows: TGTGCCAGCAGCCATACCTACGAGGAAACCACTGAGCAGTTCTTC. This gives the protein CASSHTYEETTEQFF.

The CDR3 protein is CASRPTGNQPQHF. The CDR3 bases are TGTGCCAGCAGGCCTACAGGGAATCAGCCCCAGCATTTT. This sequence joins TRBV27 and TRBJ1-5; possibly TRBD1 for D (6 bases). Germline lookup yields CDR1 MNHEY and CDR2 SMNVEV (reference sequence). Trimming stripped 6 bases from V and 4 bases from J, with 10 bases between. The CDR3 spans 13 residues.

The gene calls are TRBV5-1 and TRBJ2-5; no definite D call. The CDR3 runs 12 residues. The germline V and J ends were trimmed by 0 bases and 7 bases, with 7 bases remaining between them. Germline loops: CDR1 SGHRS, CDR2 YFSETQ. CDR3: CASSLVDGTQYF. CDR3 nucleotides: TGCGCCAGCAGCTTGGTAGATGGGACCCAGTACTTC. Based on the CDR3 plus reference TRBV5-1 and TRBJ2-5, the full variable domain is KAGVTQTPRYLIKTRGQQVTLSCSPISGHRSVSWYQQTPGQGLQFLFEYFSETQRNKGNFPGRFSGRQFSNSRSEMNVSTLELGDSALYLCASSLVDGTQYFGPGTRLLVL.

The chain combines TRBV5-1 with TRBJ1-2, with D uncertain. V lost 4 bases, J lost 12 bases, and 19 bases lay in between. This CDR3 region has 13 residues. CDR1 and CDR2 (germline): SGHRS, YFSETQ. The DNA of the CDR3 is TGCGCCAGCAGCCCTGATTGGGTCCGGGTTAACACCTTC. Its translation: CASSPDWVRVNTF.

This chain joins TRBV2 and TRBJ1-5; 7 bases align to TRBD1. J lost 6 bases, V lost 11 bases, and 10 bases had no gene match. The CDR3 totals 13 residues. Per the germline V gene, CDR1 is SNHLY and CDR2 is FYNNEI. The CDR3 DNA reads TGTGCCGGCCGACAGGGTATGAGTCAGCCCCAGCATTTT. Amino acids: CAGRQGMSQPQHF.

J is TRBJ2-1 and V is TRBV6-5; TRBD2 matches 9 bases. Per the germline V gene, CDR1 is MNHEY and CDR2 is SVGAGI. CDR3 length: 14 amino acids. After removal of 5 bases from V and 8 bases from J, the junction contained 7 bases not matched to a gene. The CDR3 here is CASSGVSGGHEQFF. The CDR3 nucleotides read TGTGCCAGCAGTGGTGTTAGCGGGGGACATGAGCAGTTCTTC.

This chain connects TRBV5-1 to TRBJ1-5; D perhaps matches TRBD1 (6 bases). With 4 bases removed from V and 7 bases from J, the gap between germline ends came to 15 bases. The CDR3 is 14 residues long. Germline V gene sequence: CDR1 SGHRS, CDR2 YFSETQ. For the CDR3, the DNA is TGCGCCAGCAGCGCAGGGGACGGGTACCAGCCCCAGCATTTT. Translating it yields CASSAGDGYQPQHF. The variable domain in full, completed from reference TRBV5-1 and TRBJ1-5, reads KAGVTQTPRYLIKTRGQQVTLSCSPISGHRSVSWYQQTPGQGLQFLFEYFSETQRNKGNFPGRFSGRQFSNSRSEMNVSTLELGDSALYLCASSAGDGYQPQHFGDGTRLSIL.

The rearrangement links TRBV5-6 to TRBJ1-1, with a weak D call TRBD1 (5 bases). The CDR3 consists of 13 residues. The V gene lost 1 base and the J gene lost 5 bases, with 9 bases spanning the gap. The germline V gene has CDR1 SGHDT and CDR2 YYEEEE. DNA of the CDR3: TGTGCCAGCAGCTTGACGGGGCGGACTGAAGCTTTCTTT. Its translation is CASSLTGRTEAFF.

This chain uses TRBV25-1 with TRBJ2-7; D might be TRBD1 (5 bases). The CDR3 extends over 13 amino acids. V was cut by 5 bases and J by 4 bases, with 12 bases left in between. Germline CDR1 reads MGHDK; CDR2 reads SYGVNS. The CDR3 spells CASSPLQEYEQYF. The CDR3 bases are TGTGCCAGCAGTCCACTACAGGAATACGAGCAGTACTTC.